Listed below are T cell receptor beta chains from one sample, sequenced in a study of identifying expanded T cells in peripheral blood. TCRdb's table, derived via immunoSEQ multiplex PCR, lists solely in-frame clones and lacks some. The data hold about 85,000 clones, with 89% observed a single time. Sequenced sample: blood. The receptors derive from a person aged 18-70 years in good health. The CDR3 runs from the conserved cysteine through the conserved F or W. The D gene is left open where the match is weak. Not every row has a clone size; where given, it reads once, few, many or a size class.

length: 15; J: TRBJ2-4; D: TRBD1; size: .; V: TRBV30; CDR3: CAWRGQGLAKNIQYF; DNA: TGTGCCTGGAGAGGACAGGGCCTAGCCAAAAACATTCAGTACTTC
length: 17; J: TRBJ2-1; D: .; size: .; V: TRBV4-1; CDR3: CASSQGTPIPSYNEQFF; DNA: TGCGCCAGCAGCCAAGGTACCCCGATCCCTTCCTACAATGAGCAGTTCTTC
length: 15; J: TRBJ1-6; D: TRBD1; size: .; V: TRBV5-1; CDR3: CASSADRANNSPLHF; DNA: TGCGCCAGCAGCGCGGACAGGGCGAATAATTCACCCCTCCACTTT
length: 14; J: TRBJ2-3; D: TRBD2; size: .; V: TRBV29-1; CDR3: CSVTAGGLTDTQYF; DNA: TGCAGCGTCACTGCGGGAGGATTGACAGATACGCAGTATTTT
length: 13; J: TRBJ2-3; D: TRBD1; size: .; V: TRBV11-1; CDR3: CASSVDRGDTQYF; DNA: TGTGCCAGCAGCGTGGACAGGGGAGATACGCAGTATTTT
length: 13; J: TRBJ1-2; D: TRBD1; size: once; V: TRBV15; CDR3: CATSLDRGHSYTF; DNA: TGTGCCACCAGCTTAGACAGGGGGCACAGCTACACCTTC
length: 11; J: TRBJ1-2; D: .; size: once; V: TRBV5-8; CDR3: CASSFSWGYTF; DNA: TGTGCCAGCAGCTTTTCTTGGGGCTACACCTTC
length: 14; J: TRBJ2-3; D: .; size: .; V: TRBV9; CDR3: CASSVVGGRDTQYF; DNA: TGTGCCAGCAGCGTAGTGGGGGGCCGAGATACGCAGTATTTT
length: 15; J: TRBJ1-6; D: .; size: .; V: TRBV30; CDR3: CAWSVLRAMDSPLHF; DNA: TGTGCCTGGAGTGTACTCAGGGCCATGGATTCACCCCTCCACTTT
length: 17; J: TRBJ2-4; D: TRBD2; size: .; V: TRBV5-6; CDR3: CASSFLALAGGPGGQYF; DNA: TGTGCCAGCAGCTTTCTTGCCCTAGCGGGAGGGCCAGGGGGCCAGTACTTC